This T cell receptor beta chain appears in the sequencing data of a study of chemoradiotherapy in HPV16-positive cancers. Study-wide background: A couple of HPV16-positive patients' cells yielded candidate HPV-specific clones and common motifs.

The germline V gene encodes CDR1 SGHNT and CDR2 YYREEE (reference sequence). J lost 2 bases, V lost 1 base, and 5 bases had no gene match. The CDR3 consists of 15 residues. Clones were sequenced by immunoSEQ multiplex PCR, and TCRdb holds only the in-frame ones, with some missing. Of 20,000 to 25,000 clones detected, about two thirds appear once; the ten largest clones hold roughly 2.6%. This clone came up a few times. The origin of this receptor is a human donor with HPV-associated anogenital cancer. The chain combines TRBV5-4 with TRBJ2-5, with TRBD2 matching over 7 bases. This specimen was collected from a patient who underwent chemoradiotherapy. In nucleotides, the CDR3 is TGTGCCAGCAGCTTGAACCCTAGCGGTCAAGAGACCCAGTACTTC. This encodes CASSLNPSGQETQYF.